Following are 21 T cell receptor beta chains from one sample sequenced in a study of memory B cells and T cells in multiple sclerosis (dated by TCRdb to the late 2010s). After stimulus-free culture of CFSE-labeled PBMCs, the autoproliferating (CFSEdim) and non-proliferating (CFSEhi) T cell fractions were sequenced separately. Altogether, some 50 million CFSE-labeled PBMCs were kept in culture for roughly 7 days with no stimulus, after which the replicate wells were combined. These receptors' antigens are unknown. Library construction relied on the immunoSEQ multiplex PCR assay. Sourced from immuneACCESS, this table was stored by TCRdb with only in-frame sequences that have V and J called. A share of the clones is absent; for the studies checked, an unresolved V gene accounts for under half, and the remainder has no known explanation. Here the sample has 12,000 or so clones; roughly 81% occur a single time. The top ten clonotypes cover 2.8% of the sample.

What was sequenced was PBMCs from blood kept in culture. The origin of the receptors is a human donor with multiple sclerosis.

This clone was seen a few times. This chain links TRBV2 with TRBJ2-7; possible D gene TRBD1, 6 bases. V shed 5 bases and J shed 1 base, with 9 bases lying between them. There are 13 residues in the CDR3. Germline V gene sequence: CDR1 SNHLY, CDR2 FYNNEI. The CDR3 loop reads CASSRQASYEQYF. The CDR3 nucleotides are TGTGCCAGCAGTAGACAGGCATCCTACGAGCAGTACTTC.

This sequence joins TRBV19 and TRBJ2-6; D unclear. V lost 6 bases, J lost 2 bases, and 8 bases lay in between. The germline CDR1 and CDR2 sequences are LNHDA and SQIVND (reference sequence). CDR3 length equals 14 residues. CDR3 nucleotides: TGTGCCAGTAGCACCACAGCTGGGGCCAACGTCCTGACTTTC. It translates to CASSTTAGANVLTF.

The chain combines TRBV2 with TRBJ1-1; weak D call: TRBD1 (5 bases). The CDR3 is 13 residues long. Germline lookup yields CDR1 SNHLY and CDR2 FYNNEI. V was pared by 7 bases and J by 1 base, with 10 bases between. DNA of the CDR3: TGTGCCAGCAAACTAACAGGGAACACTGAAGCTTTCTTT. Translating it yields CASKLTGNTEAFF.

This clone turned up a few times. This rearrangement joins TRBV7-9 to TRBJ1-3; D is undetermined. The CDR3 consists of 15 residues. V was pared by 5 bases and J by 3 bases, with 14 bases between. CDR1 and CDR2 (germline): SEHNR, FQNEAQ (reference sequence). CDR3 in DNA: TGTGCCAGCAGCCACATCCTGCAGCTTGGAAACACCATATATTTT. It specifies CASSHILQLGNTIYF.

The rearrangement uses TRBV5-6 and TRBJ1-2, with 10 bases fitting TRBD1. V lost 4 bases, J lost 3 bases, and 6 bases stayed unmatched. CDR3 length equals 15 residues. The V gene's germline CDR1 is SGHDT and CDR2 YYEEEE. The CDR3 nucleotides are TGTGCCAGCAGCCCCATGGACAGGGGGGACTATGGCTACACCTTC. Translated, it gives CASSPMDRGDYGYTF.

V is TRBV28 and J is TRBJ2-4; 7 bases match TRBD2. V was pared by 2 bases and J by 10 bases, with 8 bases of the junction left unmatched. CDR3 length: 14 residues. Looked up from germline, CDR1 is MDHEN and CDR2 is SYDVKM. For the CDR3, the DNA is TGTGCCAGCAGTTTACCTCTCAGGGAGGGAATTCAGTACTTC. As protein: CASSLPLREGIQYF.

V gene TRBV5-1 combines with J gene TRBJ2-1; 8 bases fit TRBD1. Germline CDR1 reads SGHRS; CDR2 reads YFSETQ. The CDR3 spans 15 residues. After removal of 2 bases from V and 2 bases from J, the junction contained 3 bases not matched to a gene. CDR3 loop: CASSLQGVAYNEQFF. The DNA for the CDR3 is TGCGCCAGCAGCTTACAGGGGGTCGCCTACAATGAGCAGTTCTTC.

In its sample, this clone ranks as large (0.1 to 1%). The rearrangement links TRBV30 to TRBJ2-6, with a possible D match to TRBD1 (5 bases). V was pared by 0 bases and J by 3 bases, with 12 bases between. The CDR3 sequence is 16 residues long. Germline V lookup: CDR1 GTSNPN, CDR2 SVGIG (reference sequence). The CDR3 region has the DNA TGTGCCTGGAGTGTACCGGCAGGGAATGGGGCCAACGTCCTGACTTTC. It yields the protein CAWSVPAGNGANVLTF.

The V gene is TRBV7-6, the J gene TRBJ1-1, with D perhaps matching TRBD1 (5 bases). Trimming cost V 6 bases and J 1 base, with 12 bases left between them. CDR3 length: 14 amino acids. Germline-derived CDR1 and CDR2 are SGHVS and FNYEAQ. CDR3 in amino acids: CASRRGPGNTEAFF. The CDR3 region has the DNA TGTGCCAGCAGAAGGGGACCTGGGAACACTGAAGCTTTCTTT.

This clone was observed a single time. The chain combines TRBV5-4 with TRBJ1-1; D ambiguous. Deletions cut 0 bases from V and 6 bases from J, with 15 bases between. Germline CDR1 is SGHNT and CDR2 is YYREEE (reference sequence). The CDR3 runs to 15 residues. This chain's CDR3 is CASSLEGLLSSEAFF. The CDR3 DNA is TGTGCCAGCAGCTTGGAGGGCCTACTGAGTTCTGAAGCTTTCTTT.

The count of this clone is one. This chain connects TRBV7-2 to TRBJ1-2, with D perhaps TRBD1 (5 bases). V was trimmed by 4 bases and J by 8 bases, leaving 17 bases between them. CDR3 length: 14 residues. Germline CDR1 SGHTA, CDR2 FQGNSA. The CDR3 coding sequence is TGTGCCAGCAGCTCTAGGGGTCGTTCGACAGGCTACACCTTC. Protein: CASSSRGRSTGYTF.

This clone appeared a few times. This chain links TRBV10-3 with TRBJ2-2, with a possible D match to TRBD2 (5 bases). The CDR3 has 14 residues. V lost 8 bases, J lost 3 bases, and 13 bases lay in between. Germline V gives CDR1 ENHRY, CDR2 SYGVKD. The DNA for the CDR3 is TGTGCCATCGGGAGCCCGCAGTACACCGGGGAGCTGTTTTTT. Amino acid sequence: CAIGSPQYTGELFF.

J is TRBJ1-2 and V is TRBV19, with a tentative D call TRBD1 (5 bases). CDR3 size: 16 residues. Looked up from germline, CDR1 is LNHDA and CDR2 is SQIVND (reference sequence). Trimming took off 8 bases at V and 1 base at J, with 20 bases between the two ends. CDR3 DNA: TGTGCCAGTCAAAAAACCCGGGACTTTAATAACTATGGCTACACCTTC. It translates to CASQKTRDFNNYGYTF.

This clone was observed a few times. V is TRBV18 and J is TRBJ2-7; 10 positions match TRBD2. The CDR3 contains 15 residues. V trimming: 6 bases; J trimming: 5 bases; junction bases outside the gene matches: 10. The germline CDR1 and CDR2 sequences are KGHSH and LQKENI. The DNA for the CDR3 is TGTGCCAGCTCCACACTTCTAGCGGGAGCCCACGAGCAGTACTTC. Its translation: CASSTLLAGAHEQYF.

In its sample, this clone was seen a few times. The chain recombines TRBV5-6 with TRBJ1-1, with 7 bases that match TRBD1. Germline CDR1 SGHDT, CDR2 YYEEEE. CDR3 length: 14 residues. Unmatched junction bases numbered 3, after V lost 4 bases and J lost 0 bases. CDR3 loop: CASSQGGLNTEAFF. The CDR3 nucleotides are TGTGCCAGCAGCCAAGGGGGCCTGAACACTGAAGCTTTCTTT. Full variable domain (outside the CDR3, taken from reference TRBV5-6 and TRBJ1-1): DAGVTQSPTHLIKTRGQQVTLRCSPKSGHDTVSWYQQALGQGPQFIFQYYEEEERQRGNFPDRFSGHQFPNYSSELNVNALLLGDSALYLCASSQGGLNTEAFFGQGTRLTVV.

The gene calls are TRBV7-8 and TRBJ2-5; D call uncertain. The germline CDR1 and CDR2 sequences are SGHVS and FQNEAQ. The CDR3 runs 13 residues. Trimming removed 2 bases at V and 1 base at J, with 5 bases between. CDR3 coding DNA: TGTGCCAGCAGCTTATACTCCCAAGAGACCCAGTACTTC. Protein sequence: CASSLYSQETQYF.

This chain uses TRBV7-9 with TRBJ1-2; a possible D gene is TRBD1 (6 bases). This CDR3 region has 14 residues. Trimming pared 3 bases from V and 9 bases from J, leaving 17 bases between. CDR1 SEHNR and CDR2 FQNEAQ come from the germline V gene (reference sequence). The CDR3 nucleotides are TGTGCCAGCAGCTTTTCCCAGGGGCCCGGGAGCTACACCTTC. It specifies CASSFSQGPGSYTF.

CDR3 bases: TGTGCCAGCAGTGGACTAGCGGGGTACACAGATACGCAGTATTTT. Its translation is CASSGLAGYTDTQYF. The chain has TRBV2 and TRBJ2-3; 11 nucleotides line up with TRBD2. V was clipped by 4 bases and J by 2 bases; unmatched bases: 2. Germline CDR1 reads SNHLY; CDR2 reads FYNNEI. The CDR3 has 15 amino acids.

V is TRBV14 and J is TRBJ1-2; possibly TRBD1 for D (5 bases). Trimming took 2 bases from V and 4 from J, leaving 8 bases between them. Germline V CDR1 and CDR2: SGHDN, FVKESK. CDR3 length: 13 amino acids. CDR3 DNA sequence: TGTGCCAGCAGCCAACTAGACAGCTATGGCTACACCTTC. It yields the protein CASSQLDSYGYTF. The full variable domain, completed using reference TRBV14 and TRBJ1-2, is EAGVTQFPSHSVIEKGQTVTLRCDPISGHDNLYWYRRVMGKEIKFLLHFVKESKQDESGMPNNRFLAERTGGTYSTLKVQPAELEDSGVYFCASSQLDSYGYTFGSGTRLTVV.

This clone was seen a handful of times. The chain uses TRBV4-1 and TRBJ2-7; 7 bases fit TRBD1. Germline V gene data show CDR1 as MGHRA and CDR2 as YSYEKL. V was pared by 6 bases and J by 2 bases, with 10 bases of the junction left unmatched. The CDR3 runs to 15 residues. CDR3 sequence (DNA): TGCGCCAGCAGGGAACAGGGGCCTACTACCTACGAGCAGTACTTC. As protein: CASREQGPTTYEQYF.

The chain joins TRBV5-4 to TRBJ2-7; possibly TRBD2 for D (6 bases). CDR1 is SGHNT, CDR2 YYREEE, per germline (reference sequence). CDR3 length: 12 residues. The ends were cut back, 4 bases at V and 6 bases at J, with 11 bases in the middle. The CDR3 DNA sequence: TGTGCCAGCAGCCCGACTAGAAGCGAGCAGTACTTC. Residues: CASSPTRSEQYF. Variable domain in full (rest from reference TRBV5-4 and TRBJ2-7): ETGVTQSPTHLIKTRGQQVTLRCSSQSGHNTVSWYQQALGQGPQFIFQYYREEENGRGNFPPRFSGLQFPNYSSELNVNALELDDSALYLCASSPTRSEQYFGPGTRLTVT.